The T cell receptor beta chain described here comes from a study of PD-1 blockade in mismatch repair-deficient tumors. General study findings and limits: After pembrolizumab, tumor-resident clones rose rapidly, then generally contracted before radiologic responses.

Sequencing was performed with immunoSEQ multiplex PCR; in TCRdb, only in-frame clones are kept and a portion is missing. In the table there are about 17,000 clones, nearly 85% of which are singletons. In germline, CDR1 is SQVTM, CDR2 ANQGSEA. V dropped 3 bases and J dropped 3 bases, with 4 bases sitting between them. This CDR3 comprises 11 residues. A remark on this clone: Its antigen remains unidentified.

The rearrangement uses TRBV29-1 and TRBJ2-3; no clear D. The source material was PBMCs, sampled less than 25 weeks after starting pembrolizumab. The sequence was collected from an adult with mismatch repair-deficient cancer. The CDR3 protein is CSVDMTDTQYF. The CDR3 bases are TGCAGCGTTGACATGACAGATACGCAGTATTTT.